One and the same sample provided the 17 T cell receptor beta chains below, sequenced in a study of early T cells in non-severe SARS-CoV-2 infection (dated by TCRdb to the early 2020s). Libraries came from 5' RACE. Instrument used: NextSeq 500. Clones were called with MiXCR by TCRdb after fastp trimmed the public reads at Q25, and only in-frame beta chains were retained. One record per CDR3 amino acid sequence lists the most common genes and DNA. The sample records roughly 70,000 distinct CDR3 sequences, 20% to 25% of which are singletons. The top ten clones comprise approximately 16% of the sample. The sequencing here drew on whole blood, taken at baseline. The receptor source for this set is an adult who was a healthcare worker with PCR-confirmed SARS-CoV-2 infection or an uninfected control (not recorded which).

This clonotype has ten or more counts. The rearrangement joins TRBV2 to TRBJ1-5, with 8 nucleotides matching TRBD1. The CDR3 has 14 amino acids. With V trimmed by 4 bases and J by 8 bases, 7 bases remained unmatched. Germline V lookup: CDR1 SNHLY, CDR2 FYNNEI. The CDR3 region has the DNA TGTGCCAGCAGTGGGACAGGGTCTTTAGAGCCCCAGCATTTT. Translating gives CASSGTGSLEPQHF.

In this sample, this clonotype turned up many times. The rearrangement links TRBV7-2 to TRBJ1-1, with a possible D match to TRBD1 (5 bases). The CDR3 consists of 14 residues. Looked up from germline, CDR1 is SGHTA and CDR2 is FQGNSA. V lost 1 base to trimming and J lost 2 bases, with 8 bases between them. This CDR3 reads CASSLVGVNTEAFF. The CDR3 DNA sequence: TGTGCCAGCAGCTTAGTAGGGGTAAACACTGAAGCTTTCTTT.

This clonotype was seen ten or more times. The chain combines TRBV19 with TRBJ1-5; TRBD1 matches at 7 bases. This CDR3 spans 16 amino acids. CDR1 and CDR2 (germline): LNHDA, SQIVND (reference sequence). Trimming removed 3 bases from V and 0 bases from J; junction bases left unmatched: 5. The CDR3 sequence is CASSISGTVSNQPQHF. CDR3 nucleotide sequence: TGTGCCAGTAGTATCTCAGGGACAGTTAGCAATCAGCCCCAGCATTTT. Based on the CDR3 plus reference TRBV19 and TRBJ1-5, the full variable domain is DGGITQSPKYLFRKEGQNVTLSCEQNLNHDAMYWYRQDPGQGLRLIYYSQIVNDFQKGDIAEGYSVSREKKESFPLTVTSAQKNPTAFYLCASSISGTVSNQPQHFGDGTRLSIL.

This clonotype was observed a handful of times. The V call is TRBV5-1, the J call TRBJ2-7, with 9 positions matching TRBD1. The CDR3 spans 14 residues. Unmatched junction bases numbered 2, after V lost 4 bases and J lost 0 bases. From germline, CDR1 is SGHRS and CDR2 YFSETQ. DNA for the CDR3: TGCGCCAGCAGCACGGGACAGGGCTCCTACGAGCAGTACTTC. Translation gives CASSTGQGSYEQYF.

The genes are TRBV20-1 and TRBJ2-4; D may correspond to TRBD1 or TRBD2 (5 bases each). From germline, CDR1 is DFQATT and CDR2 SNEGSKA (reference sequence). With 1 base removed from V and 7 bases from J, the gap between germline ends came to 20 bases. The CDR3 loop spans 16 amino acids. The CDR3, as DNA: TGCAGTGCTAGAGTAGGGAACCCAGGGACCGCGAACATTCAGTACTTC. Its protein is CSARVGNPGTANIQYF.

A word on this clonotype: This may stem from a read error, because a much larger clone lies one nucleotide away. The genes are TRBV10-2 and TRBJ2-1, with D tentatively TRBD1 (5 bases). The CDR3 covers 15 residues. The V end was cut by 6 bases, the J end by 10 bases, with 22 bases between. CDR1 and CDR2 from the germline V gene are WSHSY and SAAADI. The CDR3 reads CASRQVDLPIAEQFF. For the CDR3, the DNA is TGCGCCAGCAGACAGGTTGACCTTCCAATAGCCGAGCAGTTCTTC.

This clonotype was counted a few times. This chain connects TRBV18 to TRBJ2-3; the D gene is possibly TRBD1 (5 bases). With 3 bases removed from V and 3 bases from J, the gap between germline ends came to 13 bases. The CDR3 totals 15 residues. CDR1 KGHSH and CDR2 LQKENI come from the germline V gene. The CDR3 nucleotides read TGTGCCAGCTCACCGGTAGGGGCGTCGACAGATACGCAGTATTTT. Amino acid sequence: CASSPVGASTDTQYF.

The chain has TRBV5-5 and TRBJ2-2; a possible D gene is TRBD2 (6 bases). Trimming removed 7 bases at V and 1 base at J, with 14 bases between. Germline V lookup: CDR1 SGHKS, CDR2 YYEKEE (reference sequence). This CDR3 region has 15 residues. CDR3 sequence: CASYFQAGNTGELFF. DNA for the CDR3: TGTGCCAGCTACTTTCAAGCGGGGAACACCGGGGAGCTGTTTTTT.

There are a few counts of this clonotype. The V call is TRBV7-9, the J call TRBJ1-2; 7 nucleotides align to TRBD1. Germline loops: CDR1 SEHNR, CDR2 FQNEAQ (reference sequence). Trimming removed 4 bases from V and 2 bases from J; junction bases left unmatched: 16. This CDR3 comprises 18 residues. The CDR3 here is CASSSVRDRVPRNYGYTF. Here the CDR3 DNA reads TGTGCCAGCAGCTCAGTCCGGGACAGAGTGCCCCGCAACTATGGCTACACCTTC.

The chain combines TRBV15 with TRBJ2-2, with a weak D call TRBD2 (6 bases). In germline, CDR1 is LNHNV, CDR2 YYDKDF (reference sequence). The CDR3 totals 14 residues. V was clipped by 2 bases and J by 5 bases, with 9 bases between them. In DNA, the CDR3 is TGTGCCACCAGCAGATGGCGGGGAACCGGGGAGCTGTTTTTT. It is translated as CATSRWRGTGELFF.

This clonotype was detected only a few times. V gene TRBV18 combines with J gene TRBJ1-5; D ambiguous. The CDR3 runs 13 residues. Looked up from germline, CDR1 is KGHSH and CDR2 is LQKENI. V was clipped by 2 bases and J by 7 bases, with 9 bases between them. The CDR3 sequence is CASSPVGIQPQHF. As DNA, the CDR3 is TGTGCCAGCTCACCAGTGGGGATCCAGCCCCAGCATTTT. The whole variable domain, filled in from reference TRBV18 and TRBJ1-5, reads NAGVMQNPRHLVRRRGQEARLRCSPMKGHSHVYWYRQLPEEGLKFMVYLQKENIIDESGMPKERFSAEFPKEGPSILRIQQVVRGDSAAYFCASSPVGIQPQHFGDGTRLSIL.

This chain uses TRBV27 with TRBJ2-2, with TRBD2 as a possible D gene (6 bases). Germline CDR1 is MNHEY and CDR2 is SMNVEV (reference sequence). Trimming removed 2 bases at V and 7 bases at J, with 8 bases between. The CDR3 totals 13 residues. This CDR3 reads CASSLGGFGELFF. The DNA of the CDR3 is TGTGCCAGCAGTTTAGGAGGGTTCGGGGAGCTGTTTTTT.

This clonotype has a count of ten or more. This chain uses TRBV7-9 with TRBJ1-1; a possible D gene is TRBD1 (5 bases). Trimming took off 8 bases at V and 4 bases at J, with 17 bases between the two ends. CDR3 length: 14 amino acids. The germline V gene encodes CDR1 SEHNR and CDR2 FQNEAQ (reference sequence). For the CDR3, the DNA is TGTGCCAGCGCCCAGGGAATTACTGGCACTGAAGCTTTCTTT. The encoded protein is CASAQGITGTEAFF.

There are many counts of this clonotype. The chain has TRBV5-6 and TRBJ1-4; D not resolved. V was cut by 9 bases and J by 11 bases, with 17 bases left in between. Per the germline V gene, CDR1 is SGHDT and CDR2 is YYEEEE. The CDR3 has 12 residues. CDR3 DNA sequence: TGTGCCATCTCTCGAGGAAAGTGGAAACTGTTTTTT. Translation gives CAISRGKWKLFF.

This chain uses TRBV20-1 with TRBJ2-7, with D perhaps assigned TRBD1 or TRBD2 (6 bases each). From germline, CDR1 is DFQATT and CDR2 SNEGSKA (reference sequence). The CDR3 covers 17 residues. V was trimmed by 0 bases and J by 4 bases, leaving 22 bases between them. CDR3 region: CSARDVGRSSGAYEQYF. The CDR3 nucleotides read TGCAGTGCTAGAGACGTAGGGCGATCCTCGGGGGCGTACGAGCAGTACTTC.

This clonotype was detected only a few times. This chain links TRBV7-8 with TRBJ2-2; D is undetermined. Germline values: CDR1 SGHVS, CDR2 FQNEAQ. CDR3 length: 15 amino acids. The V gene lost 5 bases and the J gene lost 5 bases, with 15 bases spanning the gap. The CDR3 DNA is TGTGCCAGCAGCACGTGGACGACGAGTACCGGGGAGCTGTTTTTT. Its protein product is CASSTWTTSTGELFF.

The rearrangement links TRBV18 to TRBJ1-3; D is unresolved. This CDR3 spans 14 amino acids. Germline V gene sequence: CDR1 KGHSH, CDR2 LQKENI. The ends were cut back, 6 bases at V and 7 bases at J, with 16 bases in the middle. The CDR3 here is CASSPTPGRNTIYF. The CDR3 DNA is TGTGCCAGCTCTCCCACGCCAGGACGGAACACCATATATTTT.